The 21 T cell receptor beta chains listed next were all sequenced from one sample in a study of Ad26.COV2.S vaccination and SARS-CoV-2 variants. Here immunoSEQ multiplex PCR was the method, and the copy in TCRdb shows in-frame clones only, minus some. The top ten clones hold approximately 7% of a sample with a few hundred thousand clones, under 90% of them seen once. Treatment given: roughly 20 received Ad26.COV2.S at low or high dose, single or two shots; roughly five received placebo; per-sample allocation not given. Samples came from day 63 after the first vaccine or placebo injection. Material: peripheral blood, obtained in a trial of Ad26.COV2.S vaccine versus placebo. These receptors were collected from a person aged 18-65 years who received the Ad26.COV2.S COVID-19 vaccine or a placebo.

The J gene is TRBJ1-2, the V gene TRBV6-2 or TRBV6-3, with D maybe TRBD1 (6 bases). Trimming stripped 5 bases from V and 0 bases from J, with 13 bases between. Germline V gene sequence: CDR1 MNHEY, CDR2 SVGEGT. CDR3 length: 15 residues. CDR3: CASSKTGVTNYGYTF. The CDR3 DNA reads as TGTGCCAGCAGTAAGACAGGTGTTACTAACTATGGCTACACCTTC.

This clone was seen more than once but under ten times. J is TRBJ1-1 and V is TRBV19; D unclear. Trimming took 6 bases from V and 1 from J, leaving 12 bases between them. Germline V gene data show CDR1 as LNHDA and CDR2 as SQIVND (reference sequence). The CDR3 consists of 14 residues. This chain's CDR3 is CASRYPLGNTEAFF. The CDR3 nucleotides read TGTGCCAGTAGGTACCCCTTGGGGAACACTGAAGCTTTCTTT. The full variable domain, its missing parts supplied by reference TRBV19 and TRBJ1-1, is DGGITQSPKYLFRKEGQNVTLSCEQNLNHDAMYWYRQDPGQGLRLIYYSQIVNDFQKGDIAEGYSVSREKKESFPLTVTSAQKNPTAFYLCASRYPLGNTEAFFGQGTRLTVV.

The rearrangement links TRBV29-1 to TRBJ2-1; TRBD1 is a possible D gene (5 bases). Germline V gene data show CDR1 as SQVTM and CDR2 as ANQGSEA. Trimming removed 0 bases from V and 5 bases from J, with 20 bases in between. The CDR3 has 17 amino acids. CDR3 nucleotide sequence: TGCAGCGTTGAAGATATAGCCCGGACACACGATAACAATGAGCAGTTCTTC. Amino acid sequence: CSVEDIARTHDNNEQFF.

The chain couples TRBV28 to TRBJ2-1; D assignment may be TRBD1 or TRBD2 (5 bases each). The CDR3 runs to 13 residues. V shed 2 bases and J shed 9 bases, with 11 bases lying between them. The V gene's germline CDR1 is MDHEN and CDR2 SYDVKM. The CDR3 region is CASSLGRGVEQFF. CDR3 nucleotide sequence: TGTGCCAGCAGTTTAGGAAGAGGGGTTGAGCAGTTCTTC.

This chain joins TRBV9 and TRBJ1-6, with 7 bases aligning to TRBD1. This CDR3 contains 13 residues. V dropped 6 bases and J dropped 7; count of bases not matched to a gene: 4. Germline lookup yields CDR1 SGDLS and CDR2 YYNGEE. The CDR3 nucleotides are TGTGCCAGCACCCGGGACAGCAATTCACCCCTCCACTTT. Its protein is CASTRDSNSPLHF. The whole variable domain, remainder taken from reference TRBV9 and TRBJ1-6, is DSGVTQTPKHLITATGQRVTLRCSPRSGDLSVYWYQQSLDQGLQFLIQYYNGEERAKGNILERFSAQQFPDLHSELNLSSLELGDSALYFCASTRDSNSPLHFGNGTRLTVT.

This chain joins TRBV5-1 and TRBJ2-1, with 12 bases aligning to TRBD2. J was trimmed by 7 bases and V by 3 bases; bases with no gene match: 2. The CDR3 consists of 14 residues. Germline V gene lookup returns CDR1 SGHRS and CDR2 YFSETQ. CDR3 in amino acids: CASSYLAGGNEQFF. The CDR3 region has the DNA TGCGCCAGCAGCTACCTAGCGGGGGGGAATGAGCAGTTCTTC.

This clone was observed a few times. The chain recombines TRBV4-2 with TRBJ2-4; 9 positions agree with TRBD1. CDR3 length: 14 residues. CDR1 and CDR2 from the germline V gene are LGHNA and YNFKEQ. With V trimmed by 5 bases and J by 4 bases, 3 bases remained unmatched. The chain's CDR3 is CASSAGTGKNIQYF. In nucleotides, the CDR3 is TGTGCCAGCAGCGCCGGGACAGGGAAAAACATTCAGTACTTC.

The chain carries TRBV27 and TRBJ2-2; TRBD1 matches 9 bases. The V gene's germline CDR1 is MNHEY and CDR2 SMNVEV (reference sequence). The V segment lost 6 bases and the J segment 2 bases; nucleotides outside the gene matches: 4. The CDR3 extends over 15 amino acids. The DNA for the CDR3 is TGTGCCAGCAGACGGACAGGGGCCAACACCGGGGAGCTGTTTTTT. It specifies CASRRTGANTGELFF.

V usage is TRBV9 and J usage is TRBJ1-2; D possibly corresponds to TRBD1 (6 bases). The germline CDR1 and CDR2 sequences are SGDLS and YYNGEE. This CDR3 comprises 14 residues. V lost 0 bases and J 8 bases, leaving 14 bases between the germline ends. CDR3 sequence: CASSVGQGIWGYTF. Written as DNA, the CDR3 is TGTGCCAGCAGCGTAGGGCAGGGGATTTGGGGCTACACCTTC.

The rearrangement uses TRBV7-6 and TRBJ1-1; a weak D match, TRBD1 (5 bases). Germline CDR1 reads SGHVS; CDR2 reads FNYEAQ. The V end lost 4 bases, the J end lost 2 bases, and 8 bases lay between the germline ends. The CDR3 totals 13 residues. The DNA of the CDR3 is TGTGCCAGCAGCTGGGGGGGAAACACTGAAGCTTTCTTT. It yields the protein CASSWGGNTEAFF. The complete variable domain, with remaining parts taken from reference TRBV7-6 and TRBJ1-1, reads GAGVSQSPRYKVTKRGQDVALRCDPISGHVSLYWYRQALGQGPEFLTYFNYEAQQDKSGLPNDRFSAERPEGSISTLTIQRTEQRDSAMYRCASSWGGNTEAFFGQGTRLTVV.

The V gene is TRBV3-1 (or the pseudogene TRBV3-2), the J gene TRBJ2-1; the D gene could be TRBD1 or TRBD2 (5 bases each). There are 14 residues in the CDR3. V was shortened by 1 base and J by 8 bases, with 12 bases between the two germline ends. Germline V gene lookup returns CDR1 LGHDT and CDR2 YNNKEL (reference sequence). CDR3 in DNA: TGTGCCAGCAGCCAAGGGCTGGTGGGGGATGAGCAGTTCTTC. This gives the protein CASSQGLVGDEQFF.

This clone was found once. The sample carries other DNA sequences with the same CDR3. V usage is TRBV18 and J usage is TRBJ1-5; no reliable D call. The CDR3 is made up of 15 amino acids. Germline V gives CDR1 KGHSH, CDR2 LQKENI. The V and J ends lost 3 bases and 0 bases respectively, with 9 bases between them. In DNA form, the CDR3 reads TGTGCCAGCTCACCCCAAGGGAATAGCAATCAGCCCCAGCATTTT. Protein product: CASSPQGNSNQPQHF.

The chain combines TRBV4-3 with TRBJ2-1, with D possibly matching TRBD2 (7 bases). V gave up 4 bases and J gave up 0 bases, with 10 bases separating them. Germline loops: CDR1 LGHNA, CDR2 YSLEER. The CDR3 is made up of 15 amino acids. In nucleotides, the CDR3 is TGCGCCAGCAGCCCGGGGGGCCCCTCCTACAATGAGCAGTTCTTC. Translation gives CASSPGGPSYNEQFF.

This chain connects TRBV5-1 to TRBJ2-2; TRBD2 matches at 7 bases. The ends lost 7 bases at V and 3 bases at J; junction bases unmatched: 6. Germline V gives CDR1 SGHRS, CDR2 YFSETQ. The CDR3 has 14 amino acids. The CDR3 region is CASSRAGDTGELFF. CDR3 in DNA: TGCGCCAGCTCGAGGGCGGGAGACACCGGGGAGCTGTTTTTT. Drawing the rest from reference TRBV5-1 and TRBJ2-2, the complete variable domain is KAGVTQTPRYLIKTRGQQVTLSCSPISGHRSVSWYQQTPGQGLQFLFEYFSETQRNKGNFPGRFSGRQFSNSRSEMNVSTLELGDSALYLCASSRAGDTGELFFGEGSRLTVL.

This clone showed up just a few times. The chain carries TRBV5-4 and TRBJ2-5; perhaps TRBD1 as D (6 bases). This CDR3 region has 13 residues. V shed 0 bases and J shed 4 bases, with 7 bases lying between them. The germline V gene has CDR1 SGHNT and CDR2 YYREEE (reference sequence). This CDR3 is CASSLEGVETQYF. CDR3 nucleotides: TGTGCCAGCAGCTTGGAGGGGGTAGAGACCCAGTACTTC.

For the CDR3, the DNA is TGCGCCAGCAGCTTGGGGATTCCCGGCTCCTACAATGAGCAGTTCTTC. Protein: CASSLGIPGSYNEQFF. The chain recombines TRBV5-1 with TRBJ2-1; D uncertain. The CDR3 length is 16 residues. V shed 0 bases and J shed 0 bases, with 10 bases lying between them. The germline V gene encodes CDR1 SGHRS and CDR2 YFSETQ.

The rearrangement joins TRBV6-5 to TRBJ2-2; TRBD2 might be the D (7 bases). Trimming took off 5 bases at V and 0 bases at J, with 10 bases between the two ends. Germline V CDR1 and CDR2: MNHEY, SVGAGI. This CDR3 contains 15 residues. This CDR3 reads CASSRGGANTGELFF. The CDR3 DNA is TGTGCCAGCAGTAGGGGGGGGGCGAACACCGGGGAGCTGTTTTTT.

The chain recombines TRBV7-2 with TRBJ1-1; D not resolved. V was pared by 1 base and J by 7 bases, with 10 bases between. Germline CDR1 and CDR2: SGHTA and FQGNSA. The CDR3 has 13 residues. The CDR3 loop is CASSLVGIVEAFF. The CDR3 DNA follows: TGTGCCAGCAGCTTAGTAGGGATCGTTGAAGCTTTCTTT.

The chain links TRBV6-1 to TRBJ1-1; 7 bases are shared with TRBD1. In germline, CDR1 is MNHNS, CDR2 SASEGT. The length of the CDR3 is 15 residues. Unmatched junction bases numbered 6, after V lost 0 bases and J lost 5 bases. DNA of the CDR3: TGTGCCAGCAGTGAAGCCGCGACAGGGTGGACTGAAGCTTTCTTT. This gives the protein CASSEAATGWTEAFF.

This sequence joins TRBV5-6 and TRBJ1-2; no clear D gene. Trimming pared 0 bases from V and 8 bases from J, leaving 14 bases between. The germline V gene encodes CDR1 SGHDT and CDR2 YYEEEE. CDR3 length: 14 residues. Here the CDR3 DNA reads TGTGCCAGCAGCTTGGCGGCCCATCAAGGGGGCTACACCTTC. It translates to CASSLAAHQGGYTF.

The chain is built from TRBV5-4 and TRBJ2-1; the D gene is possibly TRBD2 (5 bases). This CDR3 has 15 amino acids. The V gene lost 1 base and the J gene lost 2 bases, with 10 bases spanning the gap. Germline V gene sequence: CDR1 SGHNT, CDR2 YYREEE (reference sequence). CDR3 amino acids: CASSLLLGTYNEQFF. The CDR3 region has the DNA TGTGCCAGCAGCTTGCTGCTCGGGACCTACAATGAGCAGTTCTTC.